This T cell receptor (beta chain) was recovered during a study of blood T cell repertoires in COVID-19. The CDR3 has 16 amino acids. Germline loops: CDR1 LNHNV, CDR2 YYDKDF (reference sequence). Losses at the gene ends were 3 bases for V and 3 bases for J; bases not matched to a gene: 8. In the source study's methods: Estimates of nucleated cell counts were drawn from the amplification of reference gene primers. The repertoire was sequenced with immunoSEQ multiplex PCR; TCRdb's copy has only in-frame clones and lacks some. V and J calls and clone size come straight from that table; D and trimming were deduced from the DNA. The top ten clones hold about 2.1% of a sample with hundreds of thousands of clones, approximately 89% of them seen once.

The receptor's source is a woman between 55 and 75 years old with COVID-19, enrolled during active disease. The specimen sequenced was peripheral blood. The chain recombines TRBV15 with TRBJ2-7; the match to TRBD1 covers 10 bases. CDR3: CATSRDRQGAFYEQYF. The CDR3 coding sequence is TGTGCCACCAGCAGGGATAGACAGGGGGCTTTCTACGAGCAGTACTTC.